The 22 T cell receptor beta chains below all came from one sample that was sequenced in a study of blood T cell repertoires in COVID-19 (dated by TCRdb to 2020 to 2022). The library relied on the immunoSEQ multiplex PCR assay. Held by TCRdb, this immuneACCESS table contains in-frame sequences only and omits some clones. Under half of the omission traces to an unresolved V gene where checked; the cause of the rest is unknown. The table for this sample lists roughly 330,000 clones; about 85% of them were counted only once. Clones ranked in the top ten supply under 6.5% of the sample. Sequencing was done on a sample of PBMCs or T cells enriched from blood (not recorded which). These receptor sequences come from a woman in her twenties or thirties who had recovered from COVID-19.

The chain carries TRBV7-2 and TRBJ1-2; 8 bases align to TRBD1. Germline CDR1 is SGHTA and CDR2 is FQGNSA. The CDR3 runs 15 residues. The junction had 9 bases not matched to a gene; V was cut back by 5 bases and J by 4 bases. The CDR3 bases are TGTGCCAGCAGCCCTCAACGGACAGGGATCTATGGCTACACCTTC. Its protein product is CASSPQRTGIYGYTF.

The chain carries TRBV12-3 or TRBV12-4 and TRBJ1-2; D ambiguous. The CDR3 has 12 amino acids. V dropped 6 bases and J dropped 7 bases, with 12 bases sitting between them. The CDR3 sequence: CASSADWSGYTF. The CDR3 coding sequence is TGTGCCAGCAGCGCAGATTGGTCTGGCTACACCTTC.

The chain joins TRBV5-1 to TRBJ1-4; weak D call: TRBD1 (6 bases). The CDR3 loop spans 15 amino acids. V lost 0 bases and J lost 7, with 13 bases in between. Germline CDR1 reads SGHRS; CDR2 reads YFSETQ. The CDR3 sequence: CASSLAQGRGEKLFF. The CDR3 bases are TGCGCCAGCAGCTTGGCCCAGGGGAGGGGTGAAAAACTGTTTTTT.

V is TRBV6-4 and J is TRBJ1-2; no clear D. Germline loops: CDR1 MRHNA, CDR2 SNTAGT. Deletions cut 2 bases from V and 8 bases from J, with 9 bases between. The CDR3 covers 12 residues. This chain's CDR3 is CASSDRAGGYTF. The CDR3 region has the DNA TGTGCCAGCAGTGACCGGGCGGGAGGCTACACCTTC.

The chain joins TRBV23-1 to TRBJ1-2, with a possible D match to TRBD1 (5 bases). TRBV23-1 is noted as an ORF with a role that remains uncertain. CDR3 length: 18 amino acids. The germline V and J ends were trimmed by 3 bases and 4 bases, with 24 bases remaining between them. For the CDR3, the DNA is TGCGCCAGCAGTCACTCTGCAGCGAAATACAGGAAATTCTATGGCTACACCTTC. Translating it yields CASSHSAAKYRKFYGYTF.

The chain couples TRBV27 to TRBJ1-4, with D possibly TRBD1 on 6 matching bases. The CDR3 covers 15 residues. With 6 bases removed from V and 3 bases from J, the gap between germline ends came to 14 bases. The V gene's germline CDR1 is MNHEY and CDR2 SMNVEV (reference sequence). Here the CDR3 DNA reads TGTGCCAGCAGGCCCACAGGGACCCCTAATGAAAAACTGTTTTTT. This codes for CASRPTGTPNEKLFF.

This chain joins TRBV5-4 and TRBJ2-7; 7 bases align to TRBD1. Losses at the gene ends were 6 bases for V and 1 base for J; bases not matched to a gene: 4. The CDR3 extends over 13 amino acids. Germline lookup yields CDR1 SGHNT and CDR2 YYREEE (reference sequence). CDR3 sequence (DNA): TGTGCCAGCACCCAGGACAGGTCCTACGAGCAGTACTTC. Translated, it gives CASTQDRSYEQYF.

The rearrangement uses TRBV10-3 and TRBJ1-6, with D possibly matching TRBD1 (6 bases). This CDR3 is 15 amino acids long. Per the germline V gene, CDR1 is ENHRY and CDR2 is SYGVKD. Trimming took off 0 bases at V and 7 bases at J, with 10 bases between the two ends. CDR3 in amino acids: CAISESGHYNSPLHF. In DNA, the CDR3 is TGTGCCATCAGTGAGTCGGGACACTACAATTCACCCCTCCACTTT.

This chain uses TRBV27 with TRBJ1-6, with 7 bases lining up with TRBD1. Germline V CDR1 and CDR2: MNHEY, SMNVEV (reference sequence). There are 18 residues in the CDR3. Germline trimming cut 1 base from V and 7 bases from J; bases unmatched to any gene: 13. The CDR3 nucleotides are TGTGCCAGCAGTTTATTATCCGGGCTGGGGACAGCGAATTCACCCCTCCACTTT. It yields the protein CASSLLSGLGTANSPLHF.

CDR3 sequence: CASSHTGGTEAFF. CDR3 nucleotides: TGTGCCAGCAGTCACACAGGGGGGACTGAAGCTTTCTTT. This rearrangement joins TRBV3-1 (or the pseudogene TRBV3-2) to TRBJ1-1; TRBD1 matches at 8 bases. This CDR3 spans 13 amino acids. CDR1 LGHDT and CDR2 YNNKEL come from the germline V gene (reference sequence). Germline trimming cut 6 bases from V and 5 bases from J; bases unmatched to any gene: 5.

This rearrangement joins TRBV7-2 to TRBJ2-1, with 14 bases aligning to TRBD2. This CDR3 has 17 residues. Trimming cost V 4 bases and J 6 bases; bases outside gene matches: 8. From germline, CDR1 is SGHTA and CDR2 FQGNSA. The CDR3 region has the DNA TGTGCCAGCAGCTCCAGGACTAGCGGGGGGTGGAGCAATGAGCAGTTCTTC. As protein: CASSSRTSGGWSNEQFF.

V and J are TRBV5-1 and TRBJ1-5; 7 bases line up with TRBD1. The CDR3 spans 13 residues. Germline-derived CDR1 and CDR2 are SGHRS and YFSETQ. The trim removed 7 bases at V and 3 bases at J, leaving 4 bases unmatched. CDR3 nucleotides: TGCGCCAGCCAGACAGGGCCCAATCAGCCCCAGCATTTT. Translating gives CASQTGPNQPQHF.

The genes are TRBV19 and TRBJ1-3, with D unresolved. Trimming took off 1 base at V and 0 bases at J, with 7 bases between the two ends. The CDR3 spans 15 residues. Germline V gene lookup returns CDR1 LNHDA and CDR2 SQIVND (reference sequence). In DNA, the CDR3 is TGTGCCAGTAGTATAGGTCAGAACTCTGGAAACACCATATATTTT. Residues: CASSIGQNSGNTIYF.

The chain combines TRBV7-2 with TRBJ1-5; D is unresolved. V was trimmed by 5 bases and J by 3 bases, leaving 8 bases between them. The CDR3 has 13 amino acids. Germline V CDR1 and CDR2: SGHTA, FQGNSA. This chain's CDR3 is CASSRELNQPQHF. CDR3 sequence (DNA): TGTGCCAGCAGCCGGGAGCTCAATCAGCCCCAGCATTTT.

The CDR3 DNA reads TGTGCCTGGAGTGATCCACAGGGGACGTCTTTCTATGGCTACACCTTC. Protein: CAWSDPQGTSFYGYTF. The V gene is TRBV30, the J gene TRBJ1-2; 7 nucleotides align to TRBD1. From germline, CDR1 is GTSNPN and CDR2 SVGIG (reference sequence). The CDR3 runs 16 residues. V lost 1 base and J lost 4; bases outside the gene matches: 12.

This chain connects TRBV4-2 to TRBJ2-3; 12 nucleotides line up with TRBD2. Germline V gene sequence: CDR1 LGHNA, CDR2 YNFKEQ. CDR3 length: 17 residues. V trimming: 2 bases; J trimming: 5 bases; junction bases outside the gene matches: 8. The CDR3 DNA reads as TGTGCCAGCAGCCAATTCCCTAGCGGGGGGGCGGGAGATACGCAGTATTTT. Translated, it gives CASSQFPSGGAGDTQYF.

This clone was observed once. The CDR3 DNA reads TGTGCTAGTGGTCCCGGAACAGGGGTTCGGACTGAAGCTTTCTTT. Translation: CASGPGTGVRTEAFF. The chain recombines TRBV12-5 with TRBJ1-1; 7 bases match TRBD1. CDR3 length equals 15 residues. The V gene's germline CDR1 is LGHNT and CDR2 FRNRAP. V gave up 5 bases and J gave up 5 bases; unmatched junction bases: 11.

The chain links TRBV27 to TRBJ1-2; a possible D gene is TRBD1 (5 bases). V was pared by 5 bases and J by 2 bases, with 9 bases between. Germline V gene data show CDR1 as MNHEY and CDR2 as SMNVEV (reference sequence). The CDR3 has 13 amino acids. The CDR3 reads CASSIRQNYGYTF. CDR3 coding DNA: TGTGCCAGCAGTATCCGACAGAACTATGGCTACACCTTC.

V is TRBV6-5 and J is TRBJ1-5; D gene uncertain. This CDR3 spans 13 amino acids. V dropped 6 bases and J dropped 0 bases, with 6 bases sitting between them. Germline assignment: CDR1 MNHEY and CDR2 SVGAGI. The chain's CDR3 is CASSQASNQPQHF. CDR3 coding DNA: TGTGCCAGCAGCCAGGCTAGCAATCAGCCCCAGCATTTT.

This clone was recorded a few times. The CDR3 sequence: CASSNERYQPQHF. In DNA form, the CDR3 reads TGCGCCAGCAGCAATGAACGGTATCAGCCCCAGCATTTT. This chain connects TRBV4-3 to TRBJ1-5; D is ambiguous. Per germline, CDR1 LGHNA and CDR2 YSLEER. The CDR3 totals 13 residues. V lost 5 bases to trimming and J lost 5 bases, with 10 bases between them.

This rearrangement joins TRBV7-9 to TRBJ1-6, with TRBD1 matching 7 bases. Germline V CDR1 and CDR2: SEHNR, FQNEAQ (reference sequence). V shed 5 bases and J 9 bases; nucleotides not matched to a gene: 13. The CDR3 has 16 amino acids. CDR3 loop: CASSHQNQQGSSPLHF. CDR3 sequence (DNA): TGTGCCAGCAGCCACCAGAATCAACAGGGGAGTTCACCCCTCCACTTT.

This chain joins TRBV5-6 and TRBJ1-1; D is unresolved. The CDR3 extends over 15 amino acids. Trimming left V 4 bases short and J 0 bases short, with 13 bases between. Germline values: CDR1 SGHDT, CDR2 YYEEEE. CDR3 sequence reads: CASSETPKMNTEAFF. The CDR3 DNA is TGTGCCAGCAGCGAGACACCAAAAATGAACACTGAAGCTTTCTTT.